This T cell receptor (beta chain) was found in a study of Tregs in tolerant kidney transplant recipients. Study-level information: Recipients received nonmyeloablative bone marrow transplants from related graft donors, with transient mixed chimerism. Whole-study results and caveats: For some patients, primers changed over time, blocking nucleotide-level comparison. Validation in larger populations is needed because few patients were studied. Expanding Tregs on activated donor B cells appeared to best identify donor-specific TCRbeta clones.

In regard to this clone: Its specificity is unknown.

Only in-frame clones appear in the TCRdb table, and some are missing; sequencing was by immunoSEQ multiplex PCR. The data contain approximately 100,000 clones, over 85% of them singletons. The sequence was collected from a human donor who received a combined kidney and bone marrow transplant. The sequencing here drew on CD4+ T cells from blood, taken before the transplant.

Written as DNA, the CDR3 is TGTGCCAGCAGCTGGGACACCTACAATGAGCAGTTCTTC. Amino acid sequence: CASSWDTYNEQFF. J is TRBJ2-1 and V is TRBV2; possible D gene TRBD1, 6 bases. The V end lost 6 bases, the J end lost 2 bases, and 8 bases lay between the germline ends. The V gene's germline CDR1 is SNHLY and CDR2 FYNNEI. The CDR3 has 13 residues.